The present TCR beta chain was sequenced within a study of blood T cell repertoires in COVID-19. Study details: Donors in the United States, Italy and Spain gave samples during acute or convalescent COVID-19.

Assay used: immunoSEQ multiplex PCR; TCRdb lists only in-frame clones, some missing. The table records nearly 95,000 clones, approximately 79% of them present only once. This clone has more than one count but fewer than ten. Patients in Seattle were enrolled during active infection, then followed longitudinally. V shed 6 bases and J shed 4 bases, with 10 bases lying between them. The length of the CDR3 is 13 residues. Germline-derived CDR1 and CDR2 are MDHEN and SYDVKM. Material: peripheral blood. The source is a man in his 70s with COVID-19, enrolled during active disease. This chain connects TRBV28 to TRBJ1-3, with D unclear. This chain's CDR3 is CASRGLGGNTIYF. The CDR3, as DNA: TGTGCCAGCAGAGGACTAGGAGGAAACACCATATATTTT.